This T cell receptor (beta chain) appears in the sequencing data of a study of blood T cell repertoires in COVID-19. On the study more broadly: COVID-19 samples, acute and convalescent, were from the United States, Italy and Spain.

Original data processing: Counts of nucleated cells, estimated from reference gene primer amplification, were obtained. TCRdb keeps only in-frame clones here, not all; method: immunoSEQ multiplex PCR. That table supplies the V and J calls and clone size; D and trimming were determined from the DNA. The sample holds around 180,000 clones, about nine tenths seen once. Trimming took off 2 bases at V and 8 bases at J, with 12 bases between the two ends. CDR3 length: 12 amino acids. Germline V lookup: CDR1 GTSNPN, CDR2 SVGIG (reference sequence). The V call is TRBV30, the J call TRBJ1-2, with TRBD1 as a possible D gene (6 bases). The receptor's source is a man in his 70s with active or convalescent COVID-19. Sequenced input: peripheral blood. This chain's CDR3 is CAWSRTAGGYTF. DNA of the CDR3: TGTGCCTGGAGTAGGACAGCTGGGGGCTACACCTTC.